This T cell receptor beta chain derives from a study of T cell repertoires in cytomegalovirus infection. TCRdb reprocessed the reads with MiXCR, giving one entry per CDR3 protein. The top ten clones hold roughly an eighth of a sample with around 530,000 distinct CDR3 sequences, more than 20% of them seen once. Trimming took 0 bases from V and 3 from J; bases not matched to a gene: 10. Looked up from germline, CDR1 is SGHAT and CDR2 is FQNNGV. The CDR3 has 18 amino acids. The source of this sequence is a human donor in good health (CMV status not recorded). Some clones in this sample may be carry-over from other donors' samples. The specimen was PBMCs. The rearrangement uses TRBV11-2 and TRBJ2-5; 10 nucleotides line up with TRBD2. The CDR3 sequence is CASSLDWQAGGEKETQYF. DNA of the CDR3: TGTGCCAGCAGCTTAGATTGGCAAGCGGGAGGGGAGAAAGAGACCCAGTACTTC.